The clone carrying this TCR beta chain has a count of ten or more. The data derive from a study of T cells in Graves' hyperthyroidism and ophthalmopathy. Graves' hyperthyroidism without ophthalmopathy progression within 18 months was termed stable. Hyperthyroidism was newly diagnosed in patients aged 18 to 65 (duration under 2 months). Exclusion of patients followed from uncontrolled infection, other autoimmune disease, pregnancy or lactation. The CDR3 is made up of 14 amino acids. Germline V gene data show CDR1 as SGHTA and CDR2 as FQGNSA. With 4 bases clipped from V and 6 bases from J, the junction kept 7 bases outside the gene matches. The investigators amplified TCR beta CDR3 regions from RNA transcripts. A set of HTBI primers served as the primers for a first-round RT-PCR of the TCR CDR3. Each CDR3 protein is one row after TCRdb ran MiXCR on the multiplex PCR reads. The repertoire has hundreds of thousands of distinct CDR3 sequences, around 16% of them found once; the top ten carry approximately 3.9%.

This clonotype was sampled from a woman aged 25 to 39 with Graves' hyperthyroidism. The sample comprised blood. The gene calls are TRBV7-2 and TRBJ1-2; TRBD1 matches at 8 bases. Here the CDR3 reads CASSSRDRFDGYTF. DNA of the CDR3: TGTGCCAGCAGCTCCCGGGACAGGTTTGATGGCTACACCTTC.